Below, 24 T cell receptor beta chains from the same sample are listed, as sequenced in a study of T cell changes during pregnancy in multiple sclerosis. The assay was immunoSEQ multiplex PCR, and TCRdb's table has in-frame clones only and misses some. The sample has roughly 97,000 clones, 75% to 95% seen once. The sample was peripheral blood, taken in the second trimester of pregnancy. The receptor source for this set is a female donor in good health, enrolled as a control in a pregnancy study.

The V call is TRBV28, the J call TRBJ2-3; 10 positions match TRBD2. Germline V gene sequence: CDR1 MDHEN, CDR2 SYDVKM. The CDR3 is 14 amino acids. The V segment lost 7 bases and the J segment 4 bases; nucleotides outside the gene matches: 5. The CDR3 coding sequence is TGTGCCAGCAAGGGACTAGCGTTCCCAGATACGCAGTATTTT. Translating gives CASKGLAFPDTQYF.

The chain has TRBV27 and TRBJ2-7, with D maybe TRBD1 (5 bases). Trimming removed 4 bases from V and 5 bases from J, with 18 bases in between. This CDR3 region has 15 residues. Germline CDR1 MNHEY, CDR2 SMNVEV (reference sequence). CDR3 DNA sequence: TGTGCCAGCAGTTCCCCATGGCAGGGTATCGACGAGCAGTACTTC. Amino acids: CASSSPWQGIDEQYF.

The gene calls are TRBV27 and TRBJ2-1; D possibly corresponds to TRBD1 (6 bases). V dropped 0 bases and J dropped 4 bases, with 13 bases sitting between them. Germline CDR1 MNHEY, CDR2 SMNVEV (reference sequence). The CDR3 has 16 amino acids. The CDR3 coding sequence is TGTGCCAGCAGTTTATCGATAGGACAGACTTACAATGAGCAGTTCTTC. It translates to CASSLSIGQTYNEQFF.

This clone was observed once. This chain links TRBV7-9 with TRBJ2-1; D gene unclear. This CDR3 spans 12 amino acids. Trimming pared 4 bases from V and 6 bases from J, leaving 7 bases between. The germline CDR1 and CDR2 sequences are SEHNR and FQNEAQ (reference sequence). CDR3 coding DNA: TGTGCCAGCAGCTGGCCTGGCAATGAGCAGTTCTTC. It is translated as CASSWPGNEQFF.

The rearrangement uses TRBV19 and TRBJ1-5; D ambiguous. The ends were cut back, 5 bases at V and 0 bases at J, with 14 bases in the middle. Germline lookup yields CDR1 LNHDA and CDR2 SQIVND (reference sequence). This CDR3 has 16 residues. CDR3 sequence reads: CASSVGVFHSNQPQHF. The DNA for the CDR3 is TGTGCCAGTAGTGTAGGAGTTTTCCATAGCAATCAGCCCCAGCATTTT. The full variable domain, in which reference TRBV19 and TRBJ1-5 provide the parts outside the CDR3, is DGGITQSPKYLFRKEGQNVTLSCEQNLNHDAMYWYRQDPGQGLRLIYYSQIVNDFQKGDIAEGYSVSREKKESFPLTVTSAQKNPTAFYLCASSVGVFHSNQPQHFGDGTRLSIL.

The rearrangement links TRBV4-3 to TRBJ2-7, with D perhaps matching TRBD1 (6 bases). The V and J ends lost 0 bases and 3 bases respectively, with 12 bases between them. CDR1 is LGHNA, CDR2 YSLEER, per germline. This CDR3 spans 15 amino acids. The DNA for the CDR3 is TGCGCCAGCAGCCAAGATTTGGACAGCCACTACGAGCAGTACTTC. Its translation: CASSQDLDSHYEQYF.

The chain uses TRBV11-3 and TRBJ2-2; D gene ambiguous. Trimming took 7 bases from V and 5 from J, leaving 8 bases between them. The CDR3 contains 12 residues. From germline, CDR1 is SGHNT and CDR2 YENEEA. As DNA, the CDR3 is TGTGCCAGCAAACAGAATACCGGGGAGCTGTTTTTT. Translating gives CASKQNTGELFF.

J is TRBJ1-5 and V is TRBV7-8, with TRBD1 identical over 9 bases. The germline CDR1 and CDR2 sequences are SGHVS and FQNEAQ. V was pared by 8 bases and J by 0 bases, with 8 bases of the junction left unmatched. This CDR3 is 16 amino acids long. The CDR3 nucleotides read TGTGCCAGCGGGGACAGGGCGACTTATAGCAATCAGCCCCAGCATTTT. Amino acids: CASGDRATYSNQPQHF. The entire variable domain, with the rest obtained from reference TRBV7-8 and TRBJ1-5, is as follows: GAGVSQSPRYKVAKRGQDVALRCDPISGHVSLFWYQQALGQGPEFLTYFQNEAQLDKSGLPSDRFFAERPEGSVSTLKIQRTQQEDSAVYLCASGDRATYSNQPQHFGDGTRLSIL.

The V call is TRBV11-2, the J call TRBJ1-5, with 8 positions matching TRBD1. The CDR3 extends over 15 amino acids. With 3 bases clipped from V and 10 bases from J, the junction kept 11 bases outside the gene matches. Germline loops: CDR1 SGHAT, CDR2 FQNNGV. CDR3 sequence reads: CASSFGQGNIKPQHF. CDR3 nucleotides: TGTGCCAGCAGCTTTGGACAGGGTAATATCAAACCCCAGCATTTT.

The genes are TRBV2 and TRBJ2-2; 13 bases match TRBD2. With V trimmed by 5 bases and J by 3 bases, 6 bases remained unmatched. Germline V gives CDR1 SNHLY, CDR2 FYNNEI. This CDR3 contains 17 residues. The CDR3 region is CASSRGLAGHDTGELFF. CDR3 coding DNA: TGTGCCAGCAGTCGGGGACTAGCGGGGCACGACACCGGGGAGCTGTTTTTT.

The chain carries TRBV29-1 and TRBJ1-2, with 7 bases that match TRBD1. Trimming cost V 6 bases and J 2 bases; bases outside gene matches: 9. CDR1 SQVTM and CDR2 ANQGSEA come from the germline V gene. This CDR3 is built from 14 residues. CDR3 in amino acids: CSVRTGLANYGYTF. The CDR3 bases are TGCAGCGTACGGACAGGATTGGCGAACTATGGCTACACCTTC.

The rearrangement uses TRBV16 and TRBJ2-3; 11 bases match TRBD2. V was clipped by 4 bases and J by 0 bases; unmatched bases: 6. This CDR3 contains 17 residues. The germline gives CDR1 KGHSY, CDR2 FQNENV. The CDR3 here is CASSRGLAGTSTDTQYF. As DNA, the CDR3 is TGTGCCAGCAGCCGTGGACTAGCGGGTACTAGCACAGATACGCAGTATTTT.

V gene TRBV7-2 combines with J gene TRBJ2-5; 9 positions agree with TRBD2. This CDR3 spans 17 amino acids. The germline V gene has CDR1 SGHTA and CDR2 FQGNSA. The V gene end was trimmed by 3 bases and the J gene end by 2 bases; junction bases not matched to a gene: 10. CDR3 DNA sequence: TGTGCCAGCAGCTTCCAGACTAGCGGAACCCTACAAGAGACCCAGTACTTC. Protein sequence: CASSFQTSGTLQETQYF.

V usage is TRBV5-1 and J usage is TRBJ1-6; 9 positions agree with TRBD1. Germline CDR1 is SGHRS and CDR2 is YFSETQ. V dropped 4 bases and J dropped 7; count of bases not matched to a gene: 3. The CDR3 is 14 amino acids. Here the CDR3 reads CASSGDRENSPLHF. The CDR3 nucleotides are TGCGCCAGCAGCGGGGACAGGGAAAATTCACCCCTCCACTTT.

This chain joins TRBV15 and TRBJ2-5; TRBD1 might be the D (6 bases). CDR1 and CDR2 from the germline V gene are LNHNV and YYDKDF (reference sequence). V was clipped by 0 bases and J by 5 bases, with 19 bases between them. The CDR3 is made up of 17 amino acids. CDR3 loop: CATSRERTARGGETQYF. The CDR3 coding sequence is TGTGCCACCAGCAGAGAGAGGACTGCCAGGGGTGGGGAGACCCAGTACTTC.

The V and J genes are TRBV2 and TRBJ1-4, with D hard to call. This CDR3 is 14 amino acids long. CDR1 is SNHLY and CDR2 is FYNNEI in the germline V gene. Trimming left V 4 bases short and J 13 bases short, with 19 bases between. The CDR3 here is CASSAGPPPFRLFF. Here the CDR3 DNA reads TGTGCCAGCAGTGCAGGTCCCCCCCCCTTCCGACTGTTTTTT.

CDR3 protein: CASSLGSYSGNTIYF. CDR3 DNA: TGTGCCAGCAGCTTGGGGAGTTACTCTGGAAACACCATATATTTT. The genes are TRBV5-8 and TRBJ1-3; D call uncertain. Between the trimmed V and J ends, which lost 0 bases and 0 bases, there was a span of 7 bases. Germline V gives CDR1 SGHTS, CDR2 YDEGEE. CDR3 size: 15 residues.

DNA of the CDR3: TGCGCCAGCAGGGGGGACAGGGCGTCAGAAGCTTTCTTT. It encodes CASRGDRASEAFF. The chain carries TRBV5-1 and TRBJ1-1, with 9 positions matching TRBD1. Germline V gives CDR1 SGHRS, CDR2 YFSETQ. This CDR3 spans 13 amino acids. Trimming took 5 bases from V and 8 from J; bases not matched to a gene: 7.

This chain connects TRBV14 to TRBJ1-2; D is perhaps TRBD1 (5 bases). CDR3 size: 13 residues. V lost 4 bases and J lost 4, with 10 bases in between. Germline CDR1 is SGHDN and CDR2 is FVKESK. Here the CDR3 reads CASSPRVGYGYTF. CDR3 in DNA: TGTGCCAGCAGCCCCAGGGTCGGCTATGGCTACACCTTC.

This clone was counted a single time. The chain joins TRBV5-8 to TRBJ2-1, with 10 bases matching TRBD1. This CDR3 comprises 19 residues. The V and J ends lost 0 bases and 0 bases, in that order; junction bases with no gene match: 9. Germline CDR1 reads SGHTS; CDR2 reads YDEGEE. CDR3 sequence: CASSLVGDRGPVSYNEQFF. In DNA, the CDR3 is TGTGCCAGCAGCTTGGTGGGGGACAGGGGCCCCGTCTCCTACAATGAGCAGTTCTTC. Together with reference TRBV5-8 and TRBJ2-1, the CDR3 gives the full variable domain: EAGVTQSPTHLIKTRGQQATLRCSPISGHTSVYWYQQALGLGLQFLLWYDEGEERNRGNFPPRFSGRQFPNYSSELNVNALELEDSALYLCASSLVGDRGPVSYNEQFFGPGTRLTVL.

The chain couples TRBV7-2 to TRBJ1-3; 12 positions match TRBD1. The CDR3 sequence is 17 residues long. Losses at the gene ends were 0 bases for V and 3 bases for J; bases not matched to a gene: 3. Germline loops: CDR1 SGHTA, CDR2 FQGNSA. As DNA, the CDR3 is TGTGCCAGCAGCTTAGCGGGACAGGGGGCAAGTGGAAACACCATATATTTT. Translation gives CASSLAGQGASGNTIYF.

This chain's CDR3 is CASSLVEGRNSASSYEQYF. CDR3 nucleotides: TGTGCCAGCAGCTTAGTGGAGGGGAGGAATAGCGCGAGCTCCTACGAGCAGTACTTC. This chain uses TRBV7-6 with TRBJ2-7; D is possibly TRBD2 (6 bases). The CDR3 contains 19 residues. The V gene's germline CDR1 is SGHVS and CDR2 FNYEAQ. The V gene lost 1 base and the J gene lost 0 bases, with 22 bases spanning the gap. Complete variable domain (other parts from reference TRBV7-6 and TRBJ2-7): GAGVSQSPRYKVTKRGQDVALRCDPISGHVSLYWYRQALGQGPEFLTYFNYEAQQDKSGLPNDRFSAERPEGSISTLTIQRTEQRDSAMYRCASSLVEGRNSASSYEQYFGPGTRLTVT.

This sequence joins TRBV21-1 and TRBJ1-4; the table calls TRBD1, which could not be checked here. TRBV21-1 is annotated as a pseudogene. This CDR3 comprises 17 residues. The CDR3 sequence: CASTTPGQGATNEKLFF. The CDR3 DNA reads TGTGCCAGCACCACCCCCGGGCAGGGGGCGACTAATGAAAAACTGTTTTTT.

The J gene is TRBJ1-6, the V gene TRBV2; TRBD1 agrees at 8 bases. The CDR3 length is 15 residues. V lost 9 bases and J lost 2; bases outside the gene matches: 6. Germline assignment: CDR1 SNHLY and CDR2 FYNNEI. This CDR3 reads CASLGQGTYNSPLHF. The CDR3 DNA follows: TGTGCCAGTCTTGGACAGGGAACCTATAATTCACCCCTCCACTTT.